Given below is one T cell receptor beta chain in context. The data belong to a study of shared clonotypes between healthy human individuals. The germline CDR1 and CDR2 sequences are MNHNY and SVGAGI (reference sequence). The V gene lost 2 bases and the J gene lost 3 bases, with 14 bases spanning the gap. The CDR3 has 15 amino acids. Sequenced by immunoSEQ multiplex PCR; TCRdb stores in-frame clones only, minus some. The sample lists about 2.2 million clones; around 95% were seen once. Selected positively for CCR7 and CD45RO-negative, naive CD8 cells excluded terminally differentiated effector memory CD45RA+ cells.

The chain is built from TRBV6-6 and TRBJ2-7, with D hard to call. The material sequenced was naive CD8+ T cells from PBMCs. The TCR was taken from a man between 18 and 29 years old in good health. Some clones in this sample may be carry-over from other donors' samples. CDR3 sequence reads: CASSYIAGSHYEQYF. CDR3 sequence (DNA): TGTGCCAGCAGTTACATCGCCGGGTCCCACTACGAGCAGTACTTC.